These 9 T cell receptor beta chains were sequenced from one sample in a study of blood T cell repertoires in COVID-19 (dated by TCRdb to about 2020). Preparation of the library involved the immunoSEQ multiplex PCR assay. The table comes from immuneACCESS by way of TCRdb, which keeps in-frame sequences with V and J called. Part of the clones is missing from these tables; in studies checked, under half for an unresolved V gene and the rest for unknown reasons. The sample data list more than 70,000 clones, and about 86% of these were observed just once. The ten largest clonotypes hold roughly 1.2% of the sample. Input material: peripheral blood. The receptors shown here come from an elderly man with active or convalescent COVID-19.

The J gene is TRBJ2-7, the V gene TRBV30; D is perhaps TRBD2 (5 bases). V lost 1 base and J 6 bases, leaving 16 bases between the germline ends. CDR1 GTSNPN and CDR2 SVGIG come from the germline V gene (reference sequence). There are 14 residues in the CDR3. The CDR3 protein is CAWSDGERVSEQYF. CDR3 in DNA: TGTGCCTGGAGTGATGGGGAGCGTGTCTCCGAGCAGTACTTC.

The V gene is TRBV5-8, the J gene TRBJ1-4; a weak D match, TRBD1 (5 bases). V lost 0 bases to trimming and J lost 2 bases, with 14 bases between them. Germline V CDR1 and CDR2: SGHTS, YDEGEE. The CDR3 is made up of 17 amino acids. This CDR3 is CASSLGTTIATNEKLFF. The CDR3 coding sequence is TGTGCCAGCAGCTTGGGGACAACTATCGCCACTAATGAAAAACTGTTTTTT. Filled out from reference TRBV5-8 and TRBJ1-4, the complete variable domain reads EAGVTQSPTHLIKTRGQQATLRCSPISGHTSVYWYQQALGLGLQFLLWYDEGEERNRGNFPPRFSGRQFPNYSSELNVNALELEDSALYLCASSLGTTIATNEKLFFGSGTQLSVL.

The V gene is TRBV11-2, the J gene TRBJ1-1; 8 positions match TRBD1. The CDR3 consists of 13 residues. Germline CDR1 reads SGHAT; CDR2 reads FQNNGV. The V segment lost 1 base and the J segment 11 bases; nucleotides outside the gene matches: 6. CDR3 in amino acids: CASSLVNRGDAFF. The CDR3 DNA reads as TGTGCCAGCAGCTTAGTTAACAGGGGGGACGCTTTCTTT.

The V and J genes are TRBV5-4 and TRBJ2-6; TRBD1 aligns across 7 bases. The CDR3 is made up of 18 amino acids. CDR1 and CDR2 from the germline V gene are SGHNT and YYREEE (reference sequence). The V and J ends lost 4 bases and 1 base, in that order; junction bases with no gene match: 11. As DNA, the CDR3 is TGTGCCAGCAGCCAGGGGACAGCGCCCGCTTCTGGGGCCAACGTCCTGACTTTC. Encoded protein: CASSQGTAPASGANVLTF.

V and J are TRBV2 and TRBJ1-5; 7 bases are shared with TRBD1. The CDR3 contains 13 residues. CDR1 and CDR2 (germline): SNHLY, FYNNEI. V gave up 3 bases and J gave up 6 bases; unmatched junction bases: 2. Here the CDR3 reads CASSDRGAQPQHF. CDR3 coding DNA: TGTGCCAGCAGTGACAGGGGGGCTCAGCCCCAGCATTTT.

The chain couples TRBV4-1 to TRBJ1-1; no reliable D call. V was pared by 0 bases and J by 1 base, with 6 bases between. This CDR3 region has 14 residues. Germline-derived CDR1 and CDR2 are MGHRA and YSYEKL. The CDR3 nucleotides read TGCGCCAGCAGCCAAGATCCAGGGAACACTGAAGCTTTCTTT. Its translation: CASSQDPGNTEAFF.

CDR3 bases: TGCAGTGCTAGTGCTCGCCAGGGTTGGAATTCACCCCTCCACTTT. It encodes CSASARQGWNSPLHF. The rearrangement links TRBV20-1 to TRBJ1-6, with D maybe TRBD1 (5 bases). CDR3 length equals 15 residues. Germline lookup yields CDR1 DFQATT and CDR2 SNEGSKA (reference sequence). The germline V and J ends were trimmed by 3 bases and 7 bases, with 16 bases remaining between them.

This clone has a single count. V is TRBV18 and J is TRBJ2-1; D possibly corresponds to TRBD1 (6 bases). CDR3 length: 15 amino acids. V was pared by 6 bases and J by 7 bases, with 19 bases between. In germline, CDR1 is KGHSH, CDR2 LQKENI. CDR3 amino acids: CASSPKPGAWNEQFF. DNA of the CDR3: TGTGCCAGCTCCCCTAAGCCAGGGGCGTGGAATGAGCAGTTCTTC.

V is TRBV4-3 and J is TRBJ2-7; D possibly corresponds to TRBD2 (5 bases). Germline CDR1 LGHNA, CDR2 YSLEER. The CDR3 spans 15 residues. V shed 0 bases and J shed 4 bases, with 13 bases lying between them. CDR3 sequence (DNA): TGCGCCAGCAGCCAAGAATTGAGGGAGTCTTACGAGCAGTACTTC. This encodes CASSQELRESYEQYF.